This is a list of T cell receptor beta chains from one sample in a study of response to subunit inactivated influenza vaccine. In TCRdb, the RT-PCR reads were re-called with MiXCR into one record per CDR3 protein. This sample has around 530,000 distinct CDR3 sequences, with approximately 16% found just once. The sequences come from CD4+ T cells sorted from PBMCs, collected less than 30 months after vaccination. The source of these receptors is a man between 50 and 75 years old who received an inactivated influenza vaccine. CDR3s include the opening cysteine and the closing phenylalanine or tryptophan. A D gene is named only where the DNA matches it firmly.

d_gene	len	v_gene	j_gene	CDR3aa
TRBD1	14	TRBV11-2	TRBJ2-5	CASQDRAQGETQYF
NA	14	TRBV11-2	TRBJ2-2	CASSYKGGTGELFF
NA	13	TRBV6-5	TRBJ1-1	CASSYQRSTEAFF
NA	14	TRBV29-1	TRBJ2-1	CSALGGNSYNEQFF
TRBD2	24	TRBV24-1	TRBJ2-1	CATSDYVTPLDGTSGPLNYNEQFF
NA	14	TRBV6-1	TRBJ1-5	CASREGQRNQPQHF
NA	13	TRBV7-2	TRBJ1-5	CASSPGRASAQHF
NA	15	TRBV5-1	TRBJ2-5	CASNSLVGQQETQYF
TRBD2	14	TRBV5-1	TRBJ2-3	CASSSGTSFDTQYF
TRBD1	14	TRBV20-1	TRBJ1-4	CSATRDSRDEKLFF
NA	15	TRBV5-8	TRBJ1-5	CASSPRGGLNQPQHF
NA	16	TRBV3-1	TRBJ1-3	CASSSTPVPSGNTIYF
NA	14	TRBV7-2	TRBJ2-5	CASSSLGRKETQYF
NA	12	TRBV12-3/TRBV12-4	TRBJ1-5	CASSPRREPQHF
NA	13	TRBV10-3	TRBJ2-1	CATTGVLYNEQFF
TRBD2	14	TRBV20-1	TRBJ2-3	CSASREAVTDTQYF
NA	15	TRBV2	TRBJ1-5	CASSDVQARNQPQHF
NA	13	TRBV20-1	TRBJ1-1	CSARDSLAGRAFF
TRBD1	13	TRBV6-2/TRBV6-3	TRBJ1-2	CASREDRNYGYTF
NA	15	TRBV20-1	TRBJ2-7	CSARVVPGANYEQYF
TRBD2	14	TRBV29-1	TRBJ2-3	CSIRLAGTTDTQYF
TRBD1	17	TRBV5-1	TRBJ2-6	CATMSGTGTPGANVLTF
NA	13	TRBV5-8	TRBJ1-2	CASSLAGRYGYTF
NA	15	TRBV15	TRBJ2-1	CATSRATGRNNEQFF
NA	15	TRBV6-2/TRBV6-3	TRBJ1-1	CASSARAGRGTEAFF
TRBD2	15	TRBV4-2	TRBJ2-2	CASSQSGGRTGELFF
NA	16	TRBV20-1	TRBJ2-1	CSALNKAASSYNEQFF
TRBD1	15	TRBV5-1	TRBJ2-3	CASSASTGATDTQYF
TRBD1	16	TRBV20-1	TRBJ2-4	CSARPGGSKAKNIQYF
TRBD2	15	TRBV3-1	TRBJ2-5	CASSQVAGVQETQYF
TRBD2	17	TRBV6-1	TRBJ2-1	CASSSFTGTSAHNEQFF
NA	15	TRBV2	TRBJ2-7	CASSVRGSVGHEQYF
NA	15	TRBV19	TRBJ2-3	CASSVTITSTDTQYF
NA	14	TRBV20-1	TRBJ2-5	CSARGSTGDETQYF
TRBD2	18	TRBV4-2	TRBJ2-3	CASSQTLLAGGFTDTQYF
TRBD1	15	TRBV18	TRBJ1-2	CASSPGTGSHYGYTF
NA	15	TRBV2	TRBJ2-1	CASKMSRVIYNEQFF
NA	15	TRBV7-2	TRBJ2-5	CASSLGFRIQETQYF
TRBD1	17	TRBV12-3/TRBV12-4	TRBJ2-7	CASSLFFGGQGAYEQYF
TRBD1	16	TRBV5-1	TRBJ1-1	CASSPQTTGPNTEAFF
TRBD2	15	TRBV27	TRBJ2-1	CASRVLAGGRNEQFF
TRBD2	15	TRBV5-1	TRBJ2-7	CASTRDGGGRNEQYF
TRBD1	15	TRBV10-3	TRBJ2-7	CAIRQTGGAGYEQYF
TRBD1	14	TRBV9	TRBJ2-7	CASSVGTGLYEQYF
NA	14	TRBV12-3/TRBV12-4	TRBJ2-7	CASSLRDTRHEQYF
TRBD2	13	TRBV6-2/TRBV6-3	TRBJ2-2	CASSGTTTGELFF
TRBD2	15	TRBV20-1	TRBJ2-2	CSASQGLANTGELFF
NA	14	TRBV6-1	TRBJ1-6	CASSESLRGSPLHF
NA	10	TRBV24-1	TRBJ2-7	CATEGGEQYF
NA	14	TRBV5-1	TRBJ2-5	CASSPDRIQETQYF
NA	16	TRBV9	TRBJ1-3	CASSVGGIRSGNTIYF
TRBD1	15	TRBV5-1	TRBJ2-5	CASSLGTGDQETQYF